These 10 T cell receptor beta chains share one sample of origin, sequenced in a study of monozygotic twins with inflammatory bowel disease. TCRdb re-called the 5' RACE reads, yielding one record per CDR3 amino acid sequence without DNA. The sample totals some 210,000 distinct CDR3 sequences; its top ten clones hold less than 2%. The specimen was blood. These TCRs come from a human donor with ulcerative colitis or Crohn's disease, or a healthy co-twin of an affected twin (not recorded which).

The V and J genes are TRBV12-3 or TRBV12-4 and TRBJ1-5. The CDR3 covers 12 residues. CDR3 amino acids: CASSRNNQPQHF.

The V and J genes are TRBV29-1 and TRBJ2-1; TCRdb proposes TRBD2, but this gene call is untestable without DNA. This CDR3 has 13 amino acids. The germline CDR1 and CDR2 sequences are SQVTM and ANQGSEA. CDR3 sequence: CSVGGVTYNEQFF.

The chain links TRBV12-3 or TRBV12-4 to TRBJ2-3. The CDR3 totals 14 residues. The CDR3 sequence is CASSFFASTDTQYF.

The CDR3 here is CASSFSAGLPYEQYF. The chain joins TRBV7-8 to TRBJ2-7; the D call of TRBD2 rests on TCRdb alone, since no DNA is present to check it. Germline V gene lookup returns CDR1 SGHVS and CDR2 FQNEAQ. The CDR3 loop spans 15 amino acids.

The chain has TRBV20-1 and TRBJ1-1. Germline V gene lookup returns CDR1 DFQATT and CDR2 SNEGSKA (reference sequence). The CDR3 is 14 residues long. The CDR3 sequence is CSARANRETTEAFF.

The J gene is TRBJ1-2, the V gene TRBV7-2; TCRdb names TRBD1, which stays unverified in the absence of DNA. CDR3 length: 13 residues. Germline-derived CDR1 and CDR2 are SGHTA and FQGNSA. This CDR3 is CASSRATGDGYTF.

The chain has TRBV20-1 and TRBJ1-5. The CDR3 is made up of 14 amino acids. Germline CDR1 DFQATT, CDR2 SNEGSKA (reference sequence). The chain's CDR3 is CSGRDSQGNQPQHF.

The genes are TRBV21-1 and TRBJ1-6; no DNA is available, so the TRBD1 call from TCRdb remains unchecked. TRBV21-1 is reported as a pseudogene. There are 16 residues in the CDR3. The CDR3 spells CASSRKVQGPDSPLHF.

The CDR3 region is CASSPGGGINTEAFF. The rearrangement links TRBV5-1 to TRBJ1-1; lacking DNA, the TRBD1 call made by TCRdb goes unchecked. This CDR3 is 15 amino acids long. The V gene's germline CDR1 is SGHRS and CDR2 YFSETQ.

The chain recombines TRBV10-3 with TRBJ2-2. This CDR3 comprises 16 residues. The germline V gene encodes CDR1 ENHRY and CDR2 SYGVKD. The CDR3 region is CAISDIDRQNTGELFF.